Shown below are 20 T cell receptor beta chains from a single sample sequenced in a study of cytomegalovirus exposure and HLA in healthy donors (dated by TCRdb to the late 2010s). The receptor library was made with the immunoSEQ multiplex PCR assay. For the multiplex PCR, a mixture combining 60 forward primers for TCR Vbeta segments and 13 reverse primers for TCR Jbeta segments was used. Imported from immuneACCESS, the table was reduced by TCRdb to in-frame sequences with V and J called. These copies leave out some clones; in studies compared against another copy, an unresolved V gene accounts for under half, and the cause of the remainder is not known. Counted in this sample were around 230,000 clones; roughly 79% of them appeared once. The ten largest make up 1.5% to 2% of the sample. Sequenced material: PBMCs. These receptors originate from a male donor in good health and CMV-seronegative.

The chain couples TRBV19 to TRBJ2-7; weak D call: TRBD2 (5 bases). Germline CDR1 LNHDA, CDR2 SQIVND (reference sequence). The germline V and J ends were trimmed by 10 bases and 0 bases, with 16 bases remaining between them. This CDR3 has 14 amino acids. The CDR3 spells CATSPSGFSYEQYF. The CDR3 DNA follows: TGTGCCACCTCTCCGAGCGGATTCTCCTACGAGCAGTACTTC.

The chain is built from TRBV5-1 and TRBJ2-7; D possibly corresponds to TRBD2 (5 bases). CDR1 and CDR2 from the germline V gene are SGHRS and YFSETQ. This CDR3 region has 17 residues. V lost 0 bases to trimming and J lost 0 bases, with 16 bases between them. The CDR3, as DNA: TGCGCCAGCAGCTTGGTAGGCGGGTCCATCGACTCCTACGAGCAGTACTTC. Translated: CASSLVGGSIDSYEQYF.

The CDR3 DNA reads TGTGCCAGCAGGCCAGGGACTAGCGGGCTAGCAGATACGCAGTATTTT. Encoded protein: CASRPGTSGLADTQYF. The chain carries TRBV7-6 and TRBJ2-3; TRBD2 agrees at 12 bases. The CDR3 is made up of 16 amino acids. The germline CDR1 and CDR2 sequences are SGHVS and FNYEAQ. Unmatched junction bases numbered 8, after V lost 6 bases and J lost 4 bases.

The J gene is TRBJ1-6, the V gene TRBV7-2; D might be TRBD1 (5 bases). The germline V gene encodes CDR1 SGHTA and CDR2 FQGNSA. This CDR3 has 14 amino acids. V was pared by 4 bases and J by 10 bases, with 14 bases between. Here the CDR3 DNA reads TGTGCCAGCAGCTCCTCTGGGGCATACTCACCCCTCCACTTT. Protein: CASSSSGAYSPLHF.

The CDR3 nucleotides read TGTGCCAGCAGTTCGGGACAGGTCGGAGAGACCCAGTACTTC. Its translation is CASSSGQVGETQYF. The chain couples TRBV28 to TRBJ2-5, with 8 bases aligning to TRBD1. The CDR3 sequence is 14 residues long. Germline-derived CDR1 and CDR2 are MDHEN and SYDVKM. The junction had 5 bases not matched to a gene; V was cut back by 4 bases and J by 4 bases.

About this clone itself: At one end, the junction sequence differs from germline, possibly due to a read error. This sequence joins TRBV7-7 and TRBJ2-1; weak D call: TRBD2 (7 bases). Germline lookup yields CDR1 SSHAT and CDR2 FNYEAQ (reference sequence). This CDR3 spans 14 amino acids. CDR3 residues: CASSLGGEGNEQFF. The CDR3 bases are TGTGCTAGCAGCTTAGGGGGGGAGGGCAATGAGCAGTTCTTC.

The chain recombines TRBV5-6 with TRBJ2-1; 8 positions match TRBD1. Germline loops: CDR1 SGHDT, CDR2 YYEEEE. With V trimmed by 4 bases and J by 2 bases, 5 bases remained unmatched. The CDR3 covers 15 residues. CDR3 nucleotides: TGTGCCAGCAGCCGAGGACAGGGAGCCTACAATGAGCAGTTCTTC. Protein: CASSRGQGAYNEQFF.

The rearrangement joins TRBV5-1 to TRBJ2-4; D remains unclear. Trimming left V 8 bases short and J 0 bases short, with 9 bases between. This CDR3 contains 13 residues. Looked up from germline, CDR1 is SGHRS and CDR2 is YFSETQ. CDR3 in amino acids: CASRGVAKNIQYF. The CDR3 region has the DNA TGCGCCAGTAGAGGAGTAGCCAAAAACATTCAGTACTTC. Full variable domain (outside the CDR3, taken from reference TRBV5-1 and TRBJ2-4): KAGVTQTPRYLIKTRGQQVTLSCSPISGHRSVSWYQQTPGQGLQFLFEYFSETQRNKGNFPGRFSGRQFSNSRSEMNVSTLELGDSALYLCASRGVAKNIQYFGAGTRLSVL.

The rearrangement joins TRBV19 to TRBJ1-1, with D uncertain. V lost 0 bases and J lost 4, with 9 bases in between. The CDR3 runs 14 residues. The V gene's germline CDR1 is LNHDA and CDR2 SQIVND (reference sequence). The DNA of the CDR3 is TGTGCCAGTAGTATAGATTCTTCGGGCACTGAAGCTTTCTTT. Its protein product is CASSIDSSGTEAFF.

This chain connects TRBV20-1 to TRBJ2-3, with D uncertain. Germline V gene data show CDR1 as DFQATT and CDR2 as SNEGSKA (reference sequence). The CDR3 totals 11 residues. The germline V and J ends were trimmed by 5 bases and 2 bases, with 5 bases remaining between them. In DNA, the CDR3 is TGCAGTGCTTCTTACACAGATACGCAGTATTTT. This translates into CSASYTDTQYF.

The chain has TRBV29-1 and TRBJ1-1, with TRBD1 identical over 7 bases. This CDR3 region has 15 residues. CDR1 is SQVTM, CDR2 ANQGSEA, per germline. V shed 3 bases and J 1 base; nucleotides not matched to a gene: 8. The CDR3 loop is CSVDSEGQQNTEAFF. CDR3 nucleotide sequence: TGCAGCGTTGATTCCGAGGGACAGCAGAACACTGAAGCTTTCTTT.

This sequence joins TRBV30 and TRBJ1-6; tentatively, D is TRBD1 (5 bases). Germline V CDR1 and CDR2: GTSNPN, SVGIG (reference sequence). The CDR3 spans 14 residues. The V end lost 1 base, the J end lost 9 bases, and 13 bases lay between the germline ends. The CDR3 sequence is CAWSEGAGFSPLHF. The CDR3 region has the DNA TGTGCCTGGAGTGAAGGGGCTGGATTTTCACCCCTCCACTTT.

The chain uses TRBV5-1 and TRBJ1-1, with TRBD1 matching over 7 bases. Unmatched junction bases numbered 5, after V lost 0 bases and J lost 0 bases. The germline V gene encodes CDR1 SGHRS and CDR2 YFSETQ. The CDR3 runs to 16 residues. This CDR3 reads CASSLEGTALNTEAFF. In DNA, the CDR3 is TGCGCCAGCAGCTTGGAGGGGACAGCCTTGAACACTGAAGCTTTCTTT.

The V call is TRBV19, the J call TRBJ1-5; D gene ambiguous. Trimming cost V 0 bases and J 5 bases, with 11 bases left between them. Germline V CDR1 and CDR2: LNHDA, SQIVND (reference sequence). CDR3 length equals 15 residues. The CDR3 DNA follows: TGTGCCAGTAGTATAGACGGAGCACCTTATCAGCCCCAGCATTTT. Its protein product is CASSIDGAPYQPQHF.

The chain combines TRBV7-3 with TRBJ2-1; 7 bases match TRBD2. In germline, CDR1 is SGHTA, CDR2 FQGTGA. After removal of 2 bases from V and 7 bases from J, the junction contained 8 bases not matched to a gene. The CDR3 is made up of 15 amino acids. This CDR3 reads CASSLRLALVNEQFF. CDR3 DNA sequence: TGTGCCAGCAGCTTACGACTAGCCCTGGTTAATGAGCAGTTCTTC.

V gene TRBV7-2 combines with J gene TRBJ1-4; a possible D gene is TRBD1 (5 bases). The V gene's germline CDR1 is SGHTA and CDR2 FQGNSA. The CDR3 is made up of 14 amino acids. V shed 3 bases and J shed 4 bases, with 9 bases lying between them. The CDR3, as DNA: TGTGCCAGCAGCTTCCGGGACTTTAATGAAAAACTGTTTTTT. This encodes CASSFRDFNEKLFF.

The chain carries TRBV2 and TRBJ2-6; 14 nucleotides align to TRBD2. Trimming removed 4 bases from V and 2 bases from J; junction bases left unmatched: 4. The CDR3 is 18 amino acids. Germline V gene data show CDR1 as SNHLY and CDR2 as FYNNEI. CDR3 DNA sequence: TGTGCCAGCAGTGGACTAGCGGGAGGGCCGGCTGGGGCCAACGTCCTGACTTTC. As protein: CASSGLAGGPAGANVLTF.

V is TRBV18 and J is TRBJ2-3; 9 positions match TRBD1. J lost 1 base, V lost 2 bases, and 1 base had no gene match. The CDR3 totals 15 residues. CDR1 is KGHSH, CDR2 LQKENI, per germline. The CDR3 coding sequence is TGTGCCAGCTCACCAAGGACAGGGGGCACAGATACGCAGTATTTT. Encoded protein: CASSPRTGGTDTQYF.

This chain joins TRBV18 and TRBJ2-7; D call uncertain. Germline loops: CDR1 KGHSH, CDR2 LQKENI. This CDR3 has 14 amino acids. V dropped 6 bases and J dropped 2 bases, with 14 bases sitting between them. This chain's CDR3 is CASSHDTNPYEQYF. In nucleotides, the CDR3 is TGTGCCAGCTCTCATGACACCAACCCCTACGAGCAGTACTTC.

The chain links TRBV5-6 to TRBJ2-3; 7 bases line up with TRBD2. V lost 3 bases and J lost 1; bases outside the gene matches: 8. The germline gives CDR1 SGHDT, CDR2 YYEEEE. The CDR3 sequence is 16 residues long. The CDR3: CASSYTGLVRTDTQYF. In nucleotides, the CDR3 is TGTGCCAGCAGCTACACCGGACTAGTTCGCACAGATACGCAGTATTTT.